This T cell receptor (beta chain) was identified in a study of Graves' ophthalmopathy and Graves' hyperthyroidism. Study-wide context: Peripheral blood was gathered at first diagnosis, ahead of any treatment whatsoever. Study-level points and caveats: Distinction of ophthalmopathy from stable hyperthyroidism by a 13-signature model reached roughly 85% sensitivity and 75% to 84% specificity. Clonotypes were expanded in thyroid at above 0.001 frequency, and most also appeared in blood.

This CDR3 region has 15 residues. Germline V gene lookup returns CDR1 SGHAT and CDR2 FQNNGV. V dropped 4 bases and J dropped 7; count of bases not matched to a gene: 7. This clonotype has ten or more counts. The antigen remains undetermined. Amplified material comprised TCR beta CDR3 regions derived from RNA transcripts. The workflow started with a first-round RT-PCR run with HTBI primers and then moved on to a second-round multiplex PCR. MiXCR, applied by TCRdb to the multiplex PCR reads, yields one record per CDR3 protein. The table includes 45,000 to 60,000 distinct CDR3 sequences, about half detected once.

V gene TRBV11-2 combines with J gene TRBJ2-4, with TRBD2 matching over 10 bases. The clonotype was recovered from an adult woman with Graves' ophthalmopathy. Sequenced sample: peripheral blood. The CDR3, as DNA: TGTGCCAGCAGCTGGACTAGCGGAGAGGGGAACATTCAGTACTTC. It encodes CASSWTSGEGNIQYF.